This is a list of T cell receptor beta chains from one sample in a study of glioma-infiltrating T cells. TCRdb reprocessed the multiplex PCR reads via MiXCR and lists one record per CDR3 protein. The sample shows about 110,000 distinct CDR3 sequences, around a quarter of them seen only once. Specimen: glioma tissue, nonneoplastic brain tissue, or PBMCs (not recorded which). The receptors derive from a human donor with low-grade glioma or glioblastoma, undergoing nonglioma brain surgery, or in good health (not recorded which). Each CDR3 is given with its conserved first and last residue. The order of the fields is V gene, D gene, clone size, J gene, CDR3 DNA, CDR3 protein. D genes are given only for firm matches. Size tells how often a clone was seen (once, few, many) or the class of an expanded clone, and some rows leave it out.

>TRBV7-2|.|few|TRBJ2-2
TGTGCCAGCAGCTTATTTGACGCTGCCAGGGCGAACACCGGGGAGCTGTTTTTT
CASSLFDAARANTGELFF
>TRBV25-1|TRBD2|.|TRBJ2-2
TGTGCCAGCAGTGACCCTAGCGGGAGGAAGACCGGGGAGCTGTTTTTT
CASSDPSGRKTGELFF
>TRBV11-1|.|few|TRBJ2-2
TGTGCCAGCAGCTACGGACTGTCTTTTGAGGAGCTGTTTTTT
CASSYGLSFEELFF
>TRBV29-1|.|.|TRBJ2-4
TGCAGCGTTAGGCAGGGCGAAAACATTCAGTACTTC
CSVRQGENIQYF
>TRBV29-1|TRBD2|.|TRBJ2-3
TGCAGCGTTTGGACTAGCGGGAGGAAAGATACGCAGTATTTT
CSVWTSGRKDTQYF
>TRBV6-6|TRBD2|.|TRBJ2-5
TGTGTTAGCAGCCTAGCGGGGTTCCAAGAGACCCAGTACTTC
CVSSLAGFQETQYF
>TRBV20-1|TRBD1|many|TRBJ2-7
TGCAGTGCTAGAGATCGAGGACAGGGGGCTGGCGAGCAGTACTTC
CSARDRGQGAGEQYF
>TRBV30|TRBD2|.|TRBJ2-1
TGTGCCTGGACCAAAGCGGGGCCCCACTACAATGAGCAGTTCTTC
CAWTKAGPHYNEQFF
>TRBV14|.|many|TRBJ1-1
TGTGCCAGCAGCCAGCTGGGGGGGGTTAAAACTGAAGCTTTCTTT
CASSQLGGVKTEAFF
>TRBV7-3|.|few|TRBJ2-7
TGTGCCAGCAGCTTCGACAGGTATACCCACGAGCAGTACTTC
CASSFDRYTHEQYF
>TRBV6-2/TRBV6-3|.|many|TRBJ1-1
TGTGCCAGCAGTTACTCGGCCGGGGTCCTCCTTAGAGCTTTCTTT
CASSYSAGVLLRAFF
>TRBV10-3|.|.|TRBJ1-1
TGTGCCATCAGTGACAGGGGAGGGAACACTGAAGCTTTCTTT
CAISDRGGNTEAFF
>TRBV7-2|.|many|TRBJ2-7
TGTGCCAGCAGCTTAGTGGGCGGGGACAGCTCCTACGAGCAGTACTTC
CASSLVGGDSSYEQYF
>TRBV28|TRBD1|many|TRBJ1-1
TGTGCCAGCAGTTTACTTACAGGGGGCACTGAAGCTTTCTTT
CASSLLTGGTEAFF
>TRBV5-1|.|few|TRBJ2-3
TGCGCCAGCAAGCCCGGGGATTTCACAGATACGCAGTATTTT
CASKPGDFTDTQYF
>TRBV29-1|.|many|TRBJ2-7
TGCAGCGTTGAAGAAGGGTCAGGCGGCAACGAGCAGTACTTC
CSVEEGSGGNEQYF
>TRBV6-1|.|many|TRBJ2-7
TGTGCCAGCAAAGAACGACAGAGAAGCTCCTACGAGCAGTACTTC
CASKERQRSSYEQYF
>TRBV28|.|many|TRBJ2-7
TGTGCCAGTTCCCAGGGGGGATACGAGCAGTACTTC
CASSQGGYEQYF
>TRBV7-9|.|many|TRBJ2-7
TGTGCCAGCAGCCACGACAGGTCTCGCTCCTACGAGCAGTACTTC
CASSHDRSRSYEQYF
>TRBV20-1|.|many|TRBJ2-7
TGCAGTGCTGTGAGACTAGTCGGCGAGCAGTACTTC
CSAVRLVGEQYF
>TRBV11-1|.|many|TRBJ1-2
TGTGCCAGCAGCTTAATCTATGGCTACACCTTC
CASSLIYGYTF
>TRBV13|.|few|TRBJ1-3
TGTGCCAGCAGAGATGACCGGGTCTCTGGAAACACCATATATTTT
CASRDDRVSGNTIYF
>TRBV6-2/TRBV6-3|TRBD2|many|TRBJ2-5
TGTGCCAGCAAAGATAGCGGGGCGACCCAAGAGACCCAGTACTTC
CASKDSGATQETQYF
>TRBV20-1|.|many|TRBJ1-2
TGCAGTGCTAAAGGGACCGACGCTAACTATGGCTACACCTTC
CSAKGTDANYGYTF
>TRBV3-1|.|many|TRBJ1-1
TGTGCCAGCAGCCAAGTGAGGGGCTGGATGAACACTGAAGCTTTCTTT
CASSQVRGWMNTEAFF
>TRBV12-3/TRBV12-4|.|many|TRBJ1-2
TGTGCCAGCAGTTGGGCCTATGGCTACACCTTC
CASSWAYGYTF
>TRBV6-2/TRBV6-3|.|.|TRBJ2-3
TGTACCAGCAGTGCCGACAGGGATACGCAGTATTTT
CTSSADRDTQYF
>TRBV7-8|.|many|TRBJ1-5
TGTGCCAGCAGCTCTGACAGGTACAATCAGCCCCAGCATTTT
CASSSDRYNQPQHF
>TRBV5-1|TRBD1|many|TRBJ1-2
TGCGCCAGCAGCCACAGCGGAGACCTGGGGAGGGGGCAAGACTATGGCTACACCTTC
CASSHSGDLGRGQDYGYTF
>TRBV29-1|.|.|TRBJ1-2
TGCAGCGTTGGTGGGCGTGACTATGGCTACACCTTC
CSVGGRDYGYTF
>TRBV29-1|.|many|TRBJ1-2
TGCAGCGTTAGTGGCTACACCTTC
CSVSGYTF
>TRBV29-1|.|.|TRBJ2-1
TGCAGCGTTGGAGAGGCAGGGAATGAGCAGTTCTTC
CSVGEAGNEQFF
>TRBV14|.|.|TRBJ2-7
TGTGCCAGCAGCCAATTCTGGTACGAGCAGTACTTC
CASSQFWYEQYF
>TRBV5-1|.|.|TRBJ1-2
TGCGCCAGCGGACCGGAGGGTAACTATGGCTACACCTTC
CASGPEGNYGYTF
>TRBV7-8|.|many|TRBJ1-5
TGTGCCAGCAGCTTACTACGGGGGCCCCAGCATTTT
CASSLLRGPQHF
>TRBV18|.|many|TRBJ2-3
TGTGCCAGCTCACCCCCAACAGGGAGGGAGACAGATACGCAGTATTTT
CASSPPTGRETDTQYF
>TRBV2|TRBD2|many|TRBJ2-3
TGTGCCAGTGAAGGACTAGAGGTAACAGATACGCAGTATTTT
CASEGLEVTDTQYF
>TRBV19|TRBD2|.|TRBJ2-1
TGTGCCAGCATAGCGGGGTTCCCTTACAATGAGCAGTTCTTC
CASIAGFPYNEQFF
>TRBV6-1|.|many|TRBJ2-2
TGTGCCAGCAGGGAAGCCGGGACAACGAACACCGGGGAGCTGTTTTTT
CASREAGTTNTGELFF
>TRBV5-5|.|.|TRBJ2-3
TGTGCCAGCAGCTTGGAACAGATAATCGAGTATTTT
CASSLEQIIEYF
>TRBV7-6|TRBD2|many|TRBJ2-1
TGTGCCAGCAGGCAGGGACTAGCGGGAGCCTCCTACAATGAGCAGTTCTTC
CASRQGLAGASYNEQFF
>TRBV6-4|.|few|TRBJ2-1
TGTGCCAGCAGTGAAGAGATCGGGGCAGAGCAGTTCTTC
CASSEEIGAEQFF